This entry lists 26 T cell receptor beta chains sequenced from one sample in a study of shared clonotypes between healthy human individuals. TCRdb's table, derived via immunoSEQ multiplex PCR, lists solely in-frame clones and lacks some. Among 600,000 to 700,000 clones, approximately 73% were seen once, and the ten largest hold around 1.8%. Sequenced sample: memory CD4+ T cells sorted from blood. Subset described: CD45RA-negative fraction. The receptors derive from a woman in her 30s in good health.

CDR3 bases: TGTGCCAGCAACAACGAAAGGGCTGGAAACACCATATATTTT. The encoded protein is CASNNERAGNTIYF. The chain links TRBV28 to TRBJ1-3; no reliable D call. The CDR3 has 14 residues. Germline assignment: CDR1 MDHEN and CDR2 SYDVKM. Trimming pared 7 bases from V and 2 bases from J, leaving 12 bases between.

The CDR3 spells CAWKRGTVTYEQYF. For the CDR3, the DNA is TGTGCCTGGAAGCGCGGGACAGTGACCTACGAGCAGTACTTC. The genes are TRBV30 and TRBJ2-7, with D possibly being TRBD1 (7 bases). Germline V gene lookup returns CDR1 GTSNPN and CDR2 SVGIG (reference sequence). The V end lost 4 bases, the J end lost 2 bases, and 15 bases lay between the germline ends. This CDR3 has 14 residues. Combining the CDR3 with reference TRBV30 and TRBJ2-7 gives the whole variable domain SQTIHQWPATLVQPVGSPLSLECTVEGTSNPNLYWYRQAAGRGLQLLFYSVGIGQISSEVPQNLSASRPQDRQFILSSKKLLLSDSGFYLCAWKRGTVTYEQYFGPGTRLTVT.

The chain uses TRBV27 and TRBJ2-3; D is unresolved. Germline CDR1 MNHEY, CDR2 SMNVEV (reference sequence). The CDR3 consists of 14 residues. V was cut by 3 bases and J by 6 bases, with 13 bases left in between. Here the CDR3 DNA reads TGTGCCAGCAGTTTTTGGTCCAATTCGGATACGCAGTATTTT. Encoded protein: CASSFWSNSDTQYF.

V is TRBV7-2 and J is TRBJ1-5, with D perhaps TRBD1 (6 bases). V was trimmed by 0 bases and J by 7 bases, leaving 10 bases between them. From germline, CDR1 is SGHTA and CDR2 FQGNSA. The CDR3 contains 14 residues. The CDR3 reads CASSLAGGRQPQHF. As DNA, the CDR3 is TGTGCCAGCAGCTTAGCAGGGGGACGGCAGCCCCAGCATTTT.

The chain is built from TRBV19 and TRBJ1-5; 7 bases fit TRBD1. Germline CDR1 and CDR2: LNHDA and SQIVND (reference sequence). The trim removed 3 bases at V and 6 bases at J, leaving 8 bases unmatched. The CDR3 has 15 residues. The chain's CDR3 is CASSMQKGASQPQHF. The CDR3 nucleotides read TGTGCCAGTAGTATGCAAAAGGGGGCAAGTCAGCCCCAGCATTTT.

The chain joins TRBV7-8 to TRBJ1-2, with 10 nucleotides matching TRBD1. Trimming took 4 bases from V and 2 from J; bases not matched to a gene: 4. The CDR3 is 15 residues long. The germline V gene has CDR1 SGHVS and CDR2 FQNEAQ. CDR3 protein: CASSSGQGKNYGYTF. As DNA, the CDR3 is TGTGCCAGCAGCTCGGGACAGGGGAAGAACTATGGCTACACCTTC.

J is TRBJ1-2 and V is TRBV5-4, with 7 bases aligning to TRBD1. The CDR3 has 13 amino acids. Per germline, CDR1 SGHNT and CDR2 YYREEE (reference sequence). Germline trimming cut 4 bases from V and 7 bases from J; bases unmatched to any gene: 7. CDR3 bases: TGTGCCAGCAGCCCCCTCGACAGGGCTGGCTACACCTTC. Its protein product is CASSPLDRAGYTF.

The rearrangement joins TRBV30 to TRBJ2-3; 10 bases agree with TRBD2. Per germline, CDR1 GTSNPN and CDR2 SVGIG (reference sequence). The CDR3 length is 15 residues. J lost 4 bases, V lost 3 bases, and 7 bases had no gene match. CDR3 region: CAWRLAGVSADTQYF. In DNA form, the CDR3 reads TGTGCCTGGAGGCTAGCGGGAGTTTCGGCAGATACGCAGTATTTT.

The chain is built from TRBV28 and TRBJ2-3, with TRBD1 matching over 7 bases. CDR3 length: 17 amino acids. Germline trimming cut 5 bases from V and 0 bases from J; bases unmatched to any gene: 11. CDR1 and CDR2 (germline): MDHEN, SYDVKM. In DNA form, the CDR3 reads TGTGCCAGCAGTACCCCCAACAGGGGCGCTAGCACAGATACGCAGTATTTT. Its protein is CASSTPNRGASTDTQYF.

This clone was recorded only once. The chain joins TRBV6-5 to TRBJ1-1; D is ambiguous. CDR1 and CDR2 (germline): MNHEY, SVGAGI. This CDR3 has 12 amino acids. V was pared by 5 bases and J by 1 base, with 5 bases between. In DNA, the CDR3 is TGTGCCAGCAGTCCGAAGAACACTGAAGCTTTCTTT. This encodes CASSPKNTEAFF.

The chain is built from TRBV6-5 and TRBJ2-5; D gene unclear. The ends were cut back, 0 bases at V and 1 base at J, with 6 bases in the middle. Germline CDR1 MNHEY, CDR2 SVGAGI. CDR3 size: 14 residues. CDR3 protein: CASSYSNSQETQYF. DNA of the CDR3: TGTGCCAGCAGTTACTCGAACAGCCAAGAGACCCAGTACTTC.

This rearrangement joins TRBV29-1 to TRBJ2-1; 8 bases are a match to TRBD2. This CDR3 has 14 amino acids. Trimming removed 7 bases from V and 4 bases from J; junction bases left unmatched: 9. Germline V gives CDR1 SQVTM, CDR2 ANQGSEA. The CDR3 region has the DNA TGCAGCGCCGCGGGGGGATGGGGATACAATGAGCAGTTCTTC. This translates into CSAAGGWGYNEQFF.

This clone occurred a few times. The V gene is TRBV14, the J gene TRBJ2-4; TRBD1 might be the D (6 bases). This CDR3 is built from 15 residues. From germline, CDR1 is SGHDN and CDR2 FVKESK. Trimming left V 4 bases short and J 6 bases short, with 16 bases between. The CDR3 DNA follows: TGTGCCAGCAGCCCAATGACAGGCTTGACAAACATTCAGTACTTC. It codes for CASSPMTGLTNIQYF.

Details on this clone: Additional DNA sequences in this sample encode the identical CDR3. The rearrangement links TRBV4-2 to TRBJ2-7, with D perhaps given as TRBD1 or TRBD2 (5 bases each). CDR1 is LGHNA, CDR2 YNFKEQ, per germline. The CDR3 is 13 amino acids. Trimming stripped 1 base from V and 1 base from J, with 5 bases between. The CDR3 bases are TGTGCCAGCAGCCAAGGGGGGTCCTACGAGCAGTACTTC. Its protein product is CASSQGGSYEQYF.

The chain combines TRBV28 with TRBJ1-6, with 9 bases aligning to TRBD1. CDR1 is MDHEN and CDR2 is SYDVKM in the germline V gene. CDR3 length: 14 residues. J lost 8 bases, V lost 5 bases, and 4 bases had no gene match. The CDR3 region is CASSPGQGYSPLHF. The CDR3 coding sequence is TGTGCCAGCAGTCCCGGACAGGGGTATTCACCCCTCCACTTT.

This clone was picked up many times. The V call is TRBV19, the J call TRBJ1-5; D is unclear. Germline V gene data show CDR1 as LNHDA and CDR2 as SQIVND (reference sequence). V dropped 8 bases and J dropped 3 bases, with 11 bases sitting between them. The CDR3 totals 13 residues. The CDR3 DNA reads TGTGCCAGTGATTGGGGAGCCAATCAGCCCCAGCATTTT. Amino acid sequence: CASDWGANQPQHF.

This sequence joins TRBV5-1 and TRBJ1-3; D gene ambiguous. Germline V gene lookup returns CDR1 SGHRS and CDR2 YFSETQ. The CDR3 runs 15 residues. V gave up 4 bases and J gave up 1 base, with 12 bases separating them. DNA for the CDR3: TGCGCCAGCAGCCTGGGTCTCAAGTCTGGAAACACCATATATTTT. Translation gives CASSLGLKSGNTIYF.

Notes on this clone: A read error may produce the germline difference seen at one junction end. The chain is built from TRBV28 and TRBJ1-1; D possibly corresponds to TRBD1 (5 bases). This CDR3 has 14 residues. Germline CDR1 reads MDHEN; CDR2 reads SYDVKM. CDR3 sequence reads: CASRLAGTNIEAFF. In DNA form, the CDR3 reads TGTGCCAGCAGGCTCGCCGGGACCAACATTGAAGCTTTCTTT.

The chain has TRBV5-1 and TRBJ2-1; the D is unclear. Trimming took off 0 bases at V and 0 bases at J, with 10 bases between the two ends. CDR1 SGHRS and CDR2 YFSETQ come from the germline V gene. The CDR3 extends over 16 amino acids. Here the CDR3 DNA reads TGCGCCAGCAGCTTGGCCCCTTCAAGCTCCTACAATGAGCAGTTCTTC. Translating gives CASSLAPSSSYNEQFF.

This chain joins TRBV7-2 and TRBJ1-2, with D perhaps matching TRBD1 (5 bases). V shed 8 bases and J shed 3 bases, with 13 bases lying between them. The germline gives CDR1 SGHTA, CDR2 FQGNSA. The CDR3 has 13 residues. The CDR3 sequence is CASGQGRDYGYTF. DNA of the CDR3: TGTGCCAGCGGGCAGGGTCGCGACTATGGCTACACCTTC. The full variable domain, completed using reference TRBV7-2 and TRBJ1-2, is GAGVSQSPSNKVTEKGKDVELRCDPISGHTALYWYRQSLGQGLEFLIYFQGNSAPDKSGLPSDRFSAERTGGSVSTLTIQRTQQEDSAVYLCASGQGRDYGYTFGSGTRLTVV.

The chain links TRBV5-4 to TRBJ2-1; the D is unclear. Trimming shortened V by 0 bases and J by 3 bases, and 13 bases separated the two germline ends. The germline V gene has CDR1 SGHNT and CDR2 YYREEE (reference sequence). The CDR3 loop spans 16 amino acids. The CDR3 coding sequence is TGTGCCAGCAGCTTGGCCTTGTGGGAAGACTACAATGAGCAGTTCTTC. Its translation is CASSLALWEDYNEQFF.

This chain links TRBV7-9 with TRBJ1-2, with unresolved D. CDR1 is SEHNR and CDR2 is FQNEAQ in the germline V gene (reference sequence). CDR3 size: 14 residues. V was shortened by 4 bases and J by 7 bases, with 16 bases between the two germline ends. The CDR3 is CASSSRELGPGYTF. CDR3 coding DNA: TGTGCCAGCAGCTCCAGAGAATTAGGTCCTGGCTACACCTTC.

A single count supports this clone. The chain combines TRBV19 with TRBJ1-1; D remains ambiguous. The CDR3 runs to 14 residues. V gave up 7 bases and J gave up 0 bases, with 12 bases separating them. The germline V gene has CDR1 LNHDA and CDR2 SQIVND (reference sequence). The CDR3 here is CASINIRLNTEAFF. The DNA of the CDR3 is TGTGCCAGTATTAACATACGACTGAACACTGAAGCTTTCTTT. Using reference TRBV19 and TRBJ1-1 for the parts outside the CDR3, the full variable domain is DGGITQSPKYLFRKEGQNVTLSCEQNLNHDAMYWYRQDPGQGLRLIYYSQIVNDFQKGDIAEGYSVSREKKESFPLTVTSAQKNPTAFYLCASINIRLNTEAFFGQGTRLTVV.

J is TRBJ1-1 and V is TRBV5-6; unclear D gene. Germline V gene lookup returns CDR1 SGHDT and CDR2 YYEEEE. V lost 4 bases and J lost 0, with 13 bases in between. This CDR3 is built from 15 residues. The CDR3 loop reads CASSPIGPMNTEAFF. CDR3 sequence (DNA): TGTGCCAGCAGCCCGATCGGGCCCATGAACACTGAAGCTTTCTTT.

As concerns this clone: A read error may account for a junction end that differs from germline. The rearrangement uses TRBV6-5 and TRBJ1-1; D is unclear. Germline CDR1 and CDR2: MNHEY and SVGAGI. CDR3 length: 14 residues. The CDR3 DNA reads TGCGCCAGCAGTGAGCCGGAGCAGAACACTGAAGCTTTCTTT. It is translated as CASSEPEQNTEAFF.

The chain couples TRBV5-1 to TRBJ1-3; maybe TRBD1 (5 bases). Germline V lookup: CDR1 SGHRS, CDR2 YFSETQ. The CDR3 contains 13 residues. Trimming pared 4 bases from V and 0 bases from J, leaving 5 bases between. CDR3 DNA sequence: TGCGCCAGCAGCGGGGGCTCTGGAAACACCATATATTTT. Its translation: CASSGGSGNTIYF.